Listed below are T cell receptor beta chains from one sample, sequenced in a study of CD8+CD57+ T cells in acquired aplastic anemia. Each CDR3 protein is one row after TCRdb ran MiXCR on the reads. In the table there are about 200,000 distinct CDR3 sequences, approximately 60% of which are singletons. Input material: sorted CD4+, CD8+, or CD8+CD57+ T cells (not recorded which) from PBMCs. Receptor source: a human donor with aplastic anemia. Both conserved end residues are part of each CDR3. Fields, in order: J gene, clone size, D gene, V gene, CDR3 protein, CDR3 DNA. The D gene is left open where the match is weak. Expanded clones are given a class, and other clones once, few, many or no size at all.

>TRBJ1-2|few|.|TRBV29-1
CSVFGGANYGYTF
TGCAGCGTTTTCGGGGGAGCTAACTATGGCTACACCTTC
>TRBJ1-1|.|.|TRBV7-3
CASRWGRDTEAFF
TGTGCCAGCAGATGGGGGAGGGACACTGAAGCTTTCTTT
>TRBJ1-6|few|.|TRBV7-8
CASSLVGGALDYNSPLHF
TGTGCCAGCAGCTTAGTCGGGGGGGCGCTTGACTATAATTCACCCCTCCACTTT
>TRBJ1-4|.|.|TRBV7-9
CASSLAQYDEKLFF
TGTGCCAGTAGCTTAGCTCAGTACGATGAAAAACTGTTTTTT
>TRBJ2-7|.|TRBD1|TRBV24-1
CASSGNRGRIYEQYF
TGTGCCAGTAGCGGTAACAGGGGGCGCATTTACGAGCAGTACTTC
>TRBJ1-2|.|TRBD1|TRBV2
CASSEERTGDGYTF
TGTGCCAGCAGTGAAGAGAGGACAGGGGATGGCTACACCTTC
>TRBJ1-5|many|.|TRBV19
CASTGGGQPQHF
TGTGCCAGTACGGGGGGAGGACAGCCCCAGCATTTT
>TRBJ2-1|.|.|TRBV20-1
CSALGGGSLEQFF
TGCAGTGCGCTGGGAGGAGGTAGCCTGGAGCAGTTCTTC
>TRBJ2-7|.|TRBD1|TRBV20-1
CSAMDRDFSEQYF
TGCAGTGCGATGGACAGGGATTTCTCCGAGCAGTACTTC
>TRBJ1-4|many|.|TRBV6-4
CASSVIWTVASTNEKLFF
TGTGCCAGCAGTGTTATCTGGACAGTGGCATCAACTAATGAAAAACTGTTTTTT
>TRBJ2-4|.|TRBD2|TRBV20-1
CSARGRTSGALNIQYF
TGCAGTGCTAGAGGCAGGACTAGCGGGGCACTAAACATTCAGTACTTC
>TRBJ1-2|.|TRBD1|TRBV2
CASSPSLGQGFGYTF
TGTGCCAGCAGTCCCAGCCTAGGACAGGGGTTTGGCTACACCTTC
>TRBJ2-3|.|.|TRBV10-3
CAISLVSGERGTDTQYF
TGTGCCATCAGCCTTGTCAGTGGTGAAAGGGGCACAGATACGCAGTATTTT
>TRBJ2-7|.|TRBD2|TRBV15
CATSSQDGTSGWYEQYF
TGTGCCACCAGCAGCCAAGATGGGACTAGCGGGTGGTACGAGCAGTACTTC
>TRBJ2-3|.|TRBD2|TRBV20-1
CSAKSGNTQYF
TGCAGTGCTAAGAGCGGGAATACGCAGTATTTT
>TRBJ2-1|.|.|TRBV5-1
CASSLAGRPGDEQFF
TGCGCCAGCAGCTTGGCAGGTAGGCCAGGGGATGAGCAGTTCTTC
>TRBJ2-1|.|.|TRBV10-2
CASSVYGYNEQFF
TGCGCCAGCAGTGTCTACGGTTACAATGAGCAGTTCTTC
>TRBJ2-1|.|.|TRBV20-1
CSVFDLQTDNEQFF
TGCAGTGTTTTCGACTTACAAACTGACAATGAGCAGTTCTTC
>TRBJ2-1|.|TRBD2|TRBV5-1
CASSLDGLAGTGNEQFF
TGTGCCAGCAGCTTGGATGGACTAGCGGGGACCGGCAATGAGCAGTTCTTC
>TRBJ2-7|few|.|TRBV7-9
CASSLVAGESEQYF
TGTGCCAGCAGCTTAGTGGCAGGGGAGAGCGAGCAGTACTTC
>TRBJ2-5|many|.|TRBV11-3
CASSLGGGSLETQYF
TGTGCCAGCAGCTTAGGAGGAGGGTCCCTGGAGACCCAGTACTTC
>TRBJ2-3|.|TRBD1|TRBV20-1
CSAGPGTGSTDTQYF
TGCAGTGCCGGACCCGGGACAGGGTCCACAGATACGCAGTATTTT
>TRBJ1-1|.|.|TRBV5-6
CASSFGDNEAFF
TGTGCCAGCAGCTTCGGGGACAATGAAGCTTTCTTT
>TRBJ1-2|.|.|TRBV6-5
CASSPPGGVGYTF
TGTGCCAGCAGTCCCCCCGGAGGCGTTGGCTACACCTTC
>TRBJ2-7|few|.|TRBV15
CATSRDGGRLYEQYF
TGTGCCACCAGCAGAGATGGTGGGAGGCTCTACGAGCAGTACTTC
>TRBJ2-7|.|TRBD1|TRBV10-3
CAISQWGKDRELYEQYF
TGTGCCATCAGCCAGTGGGGGAAGGACAGGGAGCTATACGAGCAGTACTTC
>TRBJ1-1|many|.|TRBV29-1
CSVEDTPESYTEAFF
TGCAGCGTTGAAGATACCCCGGAAAGCTACACTGAAGCTTTCTTT
>TRBJ2-3|.|TRBD1|TRBV9
CASSPGQGRDTQYF
TGTGCCAGCAGCCCCGGACAGGGCAGGGATACGCAGTATTTT
>TRBJ2-1|.|TRBD2|TRBV10-2
CASSALAVYNEQFF
TGCGCCAGCAGTGCGCTAGCGGTCTACAATGAGCAGTTCTTC
>TRBJ2-1|.|.|TRBV7-6
CASSPTFRGLNEQFF
TGTGCCAGCAGCCCGACATTTCGGGGTTTAAATGAGCAGTTCTTC
>TRBJ1-2|.|.|TRBV20-1
CSARGQARNYGYTF
TGCAGTGCTAGAGGGCAGGCGAGGAACTATGGCTACACCTTC
>TRBJ2-7|.|.|TRBV10-1
CASSYPPRLDYEQYF
TGCGCCAGCAGTTACCCGCCTAGGCTAGACTACGAGCAGTACTTC
>TRBJ2-7|few|.|TRBV15
CATSNQHDEQYF
TGTGCCACCAGCAACCAGCATGACGAGCAGTACTTC
>TRBJ2-5|once|.|TRBV7-7
CASSPRDTLQETQYF
TGTGCCAGCAGCCCGAGGGACACACTCCAAGAGACCCAGTACTTC
>TRBJ1-2|.|.|TRBV15
CATSSSAYYGYTF
TGTGCCACCAGCAGTTCAGCATACTATGGCTACACCTTC
>TRBJ2-5|.|.|TRBV7-9
CASSQTQGGKTQYF
TGTGCCAGCAGCCAAACCCAGGGTGGAAAGACCCAGTACTTC
>TRBJ1-1|.|.|TRBV7-9
CASSPVGTEAFF
TGTGCCAGCAGCCCTGTCGGCACTGAAGCTTTCTTT
>TRBJ2-1|many|.|TRBV24-1
CATGPDRFIGEQFF
TGTGCCACCGGTCCAGACAGGTTCATCGGTGAGCAGTTCTTC
>TRBJ2-5|.|TRBD2|TRBV20-1
CSASPSLSGGAGETQYF
TGCAGTGCTAGCCCCTCGCTTAGCGGGGGGGCGGGAGAGACCCAGTACTTC
>TRBJ2-5|.|TRBD2|TRBV7-9
CASSSRWTSTGGAQETQYF
TGTGCCAGCAGCTCCCGTTGGACCTCGACCGGGGGGGCCCAAGAGACCCAGTACTTC